This entry is about one T cell receptor beta chain. What it recognizes is unknown. The data belong to a study of PD-1 blockade in classical Hodgkin lymphoma. General observations from the study: Nivolumab starters within 1 year of ASCT were excluded. Complete responders started with a diversity level that resembled newly diagnosed patients at baseline. Repertoire differences lack defined causes, possibly disease activity or prior therapy.

The CDR3 spans 14 residues. In germline, CDR1 is LNHDA, CDR2 SQIVND (reference sequence). V was trimmed by 2 bases and J by 4 bases, leaving 8 bases between them. Assay used: immunoSEQ multiplex PCR; TCRdb lists only in-frame clones, some missing. The data hold roughly 100,000 clones, with 80% to 90% observed a single time. The patients all showed relapse after autologous stem cell transplantation, while their brentuximab vedotin exposure varied. The material sequenced was peripheral blood mononuclear cells (PBMCs), taken before the second cycle of nivolumab. This rearrangement joins TRBV19 to TRBJ1-4; unclear D gene. This sequence originates from a human donor with classical Hodgkin lymphoma. The CDR3, as DNA: TGTGCCAGTAGTATACCCCCATTTAATGAAAAACTGTTTTTT. Translated, it gives CASSIPPFNEKLFF.